This T cell receptor (beta chain) was profiled in a study of PD-1 blockade in classical Hodgkin lymphoma. Study-level findings and limits: Complete responders entered with baseline diversity on par with newly diagnosed patients, the results showed. Causes of the repertoire differences remain undefined, possibly disease activity or prior therapy. It was CD4+ TCR diversity, not CD8+, that rose significantly by C4D1.

Every patient experienced relapse after autologous stem cell transplantation, and brentuximab vedotin exposure varied. The CDR3 is 15 amino acids. The V gene lost 0 bases and the J gene lost 3 bases, with 12 bases spanning the gap. CDR1 and CDR2 (germline): SGHRS, YFSETQ. Only in-frame clones appear in the TCRdb table, and some are missing; sequencing was by immunoSEQ multiplex PCR. This table holds 10,000 to 15,000 clones, more than 90% found once. A remark on this clone: What it recognizes is unknown.

The chain has TRBV5-1 and TRBJ2-5; D is perhaps TRBD2 (5 bases). This sequence originates from a human donor with classical Hodgkin lymphoma. The sample was peripheral blood mononuclear cells (PBMCs), taken at baseline. For the CDR3, the DNA is TGCGCCAGCAGCTTGGCGGGGTTGGTAAAAGAGACCCAGTACTTC. Protein product: CASSLAGLVKETQYF.